Following are 10 T cell receptor beta chains from one sample sequenced in a study of long-term antiretroviral therapy in people with HIV. The authors ran the immunoSEQ assay, v3.0, at survey level. This table comes from immunoSEQ multiplex PCR, and its TCRdb copy is limited to in-frame clones, with some not included. The sample lists 45,000 to 50,000 clones, around 80% occurring once. This sample comprised unsorted PBMCs, obtained 0.8 years after starting antiretroviral therapy. Receptors originate from a woman aged 18 to 35 with HIV.

CDR3 sequence (DNA): TGTGCCAGCAGCAAGGGACTAGCGGGTATAGATACGCAGTATTTT. Translating it yields CASSKGLAGIDTQYF. V usage is TRBV7-3 and J usage is TRBJ2-3, with TRBD2 identical over 12 bases. Losses at the gene ends were 5 bases for V and 5 bases for J; bases not matched to a gene: 5. The CDR3 length is 15 residues. Germline values: CDR1 SGHTA, CDR2 FQGTGA.

This rearrangement joins TRBV6-5 to TRBJ1-1; 11 nucleotides agree with TRBD1. The CDR3 is 14 amino acids. Germline lookup yields CDR1 MNHEY and CDR2 SVGAGI. Trimming took 6 bases from V and 4 from J; bases not matched to a gene: 4. CDR3 DNA: TGTGCCAGCAGCTTCGGGACAGGGGGCACTGAAGCTTTCTTT. Protein product: CASSFGTGGTEAFF.

The V and J genes are TRBV27 and TRBJ2-7, with a weak D call TRBD1 (6 bases). The CDR3 runs 18 residues. Germline-derived CDR1 and CDR2 are MNHEY and SMNVEV (reference sequence). The V gene lost 0 bases and the J gene lost 1 base, with 19 bases spanning the gap. The CDR3 DNA reads TGTGCCAGCAGTTTATCGAGGGGTTTAGGGACAACTTCCTACGAGCAGTACTTC. This encodes CASSLSRGLGTTSYEQYF.

The rearrangement joins TRBV7-3 to TRBJ2-5; D unclear. Trimming took off 4 bases at V and 1 base at J, with 7 bases between the two ends. Germline V gene lookup returns CDR1 SGHTA and CDR2 FQGTGA. The CDR3 has 13 amino acids. The CDR3: CASSSGAQETQYF. The CDR3 DNA follows: TGTGCCAGCAGCTCCGGAGCCCAAGAGACCCAGTACTTC.

The chain recombines TRBV15 with TRBJ2-4, with D unresolved. This CDR3 comprises 15 residues. CDR1 and CDR2 from the germline V gene are LNHNV and YYDKDF (reference sequence). The ends were cut back, 3 bases at V and 1 base at J, with 10 bases in the middle. CDR3 nucleotide sequence: TGTGCCACCAGCAGCGGACGGATGGCCAAAAACATTCAGTACTTC. Amino acids: CATSSGRMAKNIQYF.

The chain combines TRBV7-2 with TRBJ2-7; 12 nucleotides agree with TRBD2. After removal of 1 base from V and 6 bases from J, the junction contained 10 bases not matched to a gene. Germline values: CDR1 SGHTA, CDR2 FQGNSA. This CDR3 contains 17 residues. Here the CDR3 reads CASSLVASGRVIREQYF. CDR3 bases: TGTGCCAGCAGCTTAGTAGCTAGCGGGAGGGTTATTCGCGAGCAGTACTTC.

The chain combines TRBV7-3 with TRBJ2-3; 8 bases map to TRBD1. This CDR3 is 15 amino acids long. With V trimmed by 6 bases and J by 4 bases, 9 bases remained unmatched. Germline assignment: CDR1 SGHTA and CDR2 FQGTGA. CDR3 amino acids: CASSNPTGDSDTQYF. In DNA, the CDR3 is TGTGCCAGCAGTAACCCGACAGGGGATTCAGATACGCAGTATTTT.

The rearrangement links TRBV7-3 to TRBJ2-1; 13 nucleotides line up with TRBD2. Trimming cost V 5 bases and J 8 bases; bases outside gene matches: 6. The CDR3 is 15 amino acids. Germline V CDR1 and CDR2: SGHTA, FQGTGA. The CDR3 DNA reads as TGTGCCAGCAGCCGGACTAGCGGGAGAGTCGATGAGCAGTTCTTC. Amino acids: CASSRTSGRVDEQFF.

CDR3 sequence (DNA): TGTGCCAGCAGTGCCCCTAGCGGGATACTTAACAATGAGCAGTTCTTC. Translating gives CASSAPSGILNNEQFF. V usage is TRBV6-1 and J usage is TRBJ2-1, with 9 bases aligning to TRBD2. Per the germline V gene, CDR1 is MNHNS and CDR2 is SASEGT. This CDR3 contains 16 residues. V lost 4 bases, J lost 5 bases, and 9 bases stayed unmatched.

This clone came up a few times. The chain links TRBV19 to TRBJ2-2, with D hard to call. CDR1 LNHDA and CDR2 SQIVND come from the germline V gene (reference sequence). The V end was cut by 10 bases, the J end by 7 bases, with 7 bases between. The CDR3 is 10 residues long. The CDR3 DNA follows: TGTGCCACCCGAGACGGGGAGCTGTTTTTT. This sequence encodes CATRDGELFF.